This TCR beta chain appears in the sequencing data of a study of blood T cell repertoires in COVID-19. For the study at large: The cDNA or gDNA used as material had been derived from T cells, B-cell-depleted T cells, or PBMCs.

Trimming left V 3 bases short and J 7 bases short, with 13 bases between. Germline V CDR1 and CDR2: MDHEN, SYDVKM. CDR3 length equals 15 residues. Original processing methods: Amplification of reference gene primers was used by the study to estimate nucleated cell counts. TCRdb keeps only in-frame clones here, not all; method: immunoSEQ multiplex PCR. V and J calls and clone size are given by that table; D and trimming were obtained from the DNA. The data contain around 73,000 clones, approximately 80% of them singletons. Input material: peripheral blood. This sequence was found in a woman aged 60-75 years with acute or convalescent COVID-19. The rearrangement joins TRBV28 to TRBJ1-6, with D uncertain. The CDR3 DNA reads as TGTGCCAGCAGTTTGTGGCGGGAAAGGAATTCACCCCTCCACTTT. As protein: CASSLWRERNSPLHF.